The rows below give T cell receptor beta chains drawn from one sample of a study of blood T cell repertoires in COVID-19. Profiling relied on immunoSEQ multiplex PCR, and the TCRdb table lists in-frame clones only, not all of them. The sample includes some 150,000 clones, about four fifths seen only once; the top ten take almost 6%. The specimen sequenced was PBMCs or T cells enriched from blood (not recorded which). These receptors were obtained from a woman between 50 and 59 years old who had been exposed to COVID-19. The CDR3 runs from the conserved cysteine through the conserved F or W. The order of the fields is V gene, D gene, J gene, clone size, CDR3 protein, CDR3 DNA. D genes are given only for firm matches. Part of the rows lack a size; the others show once, few, many or a class for expanded clones.

>TRBV30|NA|TRBJ2-7|NA
CAWSERAFEQYF
TGTGCCTGGAGTGAACGAGCGTTCGAGCAGTACTTC
>TRBV9|NA|TRBJ2-5|NA
CASSTFQGRQETQYF
TGTGCCAGCAGCACCTTCCAGGGCCGTCAAGAGACCCAGTACTTC
>TRBV2|TRBD2|TRBJ2-1|NA
CASSLTSGYYNEQFF
TGTGCCAGCAGCCTGACTAGCGGGTATTACAATGAGCAGTTCTTC
>TRBV25-1|NA|TRBJ2-5|NA
CASSTLGGQTQYF
TGTGCCAGCAGTACCCTCGGGGGACAGACCCAGTACTTC
>TRBV5-1|TRBD1|TRBJ1-6|NA
CASSTGQGGSSYNSPLHF
TGCGCCAGCAGCACCGGACAGGGTGGGAGCTCCTATAATTCACCCCTCCACTTT
>TRBV2|NA|TRBJ2-7|NA
CASSGPRVAGREQYF
TGTGCCAGCAGTGGCCCCCGGGTGGCAGGGCGAGAGCAGTACTTC
>TRBV12-5|TRBD1|TRBJ2-7|NA
CASARDRGFEQYF
TGTGCTAGTGCACGTGACAGGGGTTTCGAGCAGTACTTC
>TRBV29-1|NA|TRBJ1-1|once
CSVEDGGGRAAFF
TGCAGCGTTGAAGATGGAGGAGGCCGTGCAGCTTTCTTT
>TRBV4-3|TRBD2|TRBJ2-2|many
CASSQERGAGGSSNTGELFF
TGCGCCAGCAGCCAAGAGAGGGGAGCGGGGGGTTCTTCGAACACCGGGGAGCTGTTTTTT
>TRBV4-3|TRBD2|TRBJ2-7|many
CASSQTPSGTSYEQYF
TGCGCCAGCAGCCAAACCCCTAGCGGAACCTCCTACGAGCAGTACTTC
>TRBV9|NA|TRBJ2-5|NA
CASSVGIRGQETQYF
TGTGCCAGCAGCGTAGGGATAAGAGGGCAAGAGACCCAGTACTTC
>TRBV11-3|TRBD1|TRBJ1-1|few
CASSSSGTGGTEAFF
TGTGCCAGCAGCTCCTCCGGGACAGGGGGCACTGAAGCTTTCTTT
>TRBV6-2/TRBV6-3|NA|TRBJ2-5|NA
CASSLYRKREETQYF
TGTGCCAGCAGTTTATACAGAAAACGGGAGGAGACCCAGTACTTC
>TRBV7-8|TRBD1|TRBJ1-2|once
CASSSPDRGLKGYTF
TGTGCCAGCAGCTCGCCAGACAGGGGATTAAAGGGCTACACCTTC
>TRBV18|NA|TRBJ1-5|NA
CASSPGRSNQPQHF
TGTGCCAGCTCACCGGGGCGGAGCAATCAGCCCCAGCATTTT
>TRBV14|NA|TRBJ1-2|NA
CASSPGAGRGYTF
TGTGCCAGCAGCCCAGGGGCAGGGCGCGGCTACACCTTC
>TRBV11-2|TRBD2|TRBJ2-7|NA
CASSLGLAVSSYEQYF
TGTGCCAGCAGCCTGGGACTAGCGGTGAGCTCCTACGAGCAGTACTTC
>TRBV7-8|TRBD1|TRBJ2-1|NA
CASSLSGTGYGIEQFF
TGTGCCAGCAGCCTATCCGGGACAGGGTATGGTATTGAGCAGTTCTTC
>TRBV6-5|NA|TRBJ2-7|NA
CASSYANSQGGEQYF
TGTGCCAGCAGTTACGCGAACTCACAGGGTGGCGAGCAGTACTTC
>TRBV7-7|NA|TRBJ2-5|NA
CASSPGVKGMETQYF
TGTGCCAGCAGCCCGGGGGTGAAGGGGATGGAGACCCAGTACTTC
>TRBV7-2|NA|TRBJ1-2|NA
CASSSQGLGYTF
TGTGCCAGCAGCTCTCAGGGATTAGGCTACACCTTC
>TRBV5-4|NA|TRBJ1-1|few
CASSFGGGSRAFF
TGTGCCAGCAGCTTTGGGGGGGGATCTAGAGCTTTCTTT
>TRBV6-2/TRBV6-3|NA|TRBJ2-2|NA
CASSYSQGPITGELFF
TGTGCCAGCAGTTACTCGCAGGGGCCTATCACCGGGGAGCTGTTTTTT
>TRBV10-3|NA|TRBJ1-3|NA
CAIWGFGNTIYF
TGTGCCATCTGGGGCTTTGGAAACACCATATATTTT
>TRBV11-2|TRBD2|TRBJ2-7|NA
CASSLVPGGVTYEQYF
TGTGCCAGCAGCTTAGTCCCGGGGGGGGTGACCTACGAGCAGTACTTC
>TRBV7-2|TRBD1|TRBJ2-3|NA
CASSLVLTGAEDTQYF
TGTGCCAGCAGCTTGGTTTTAACAGGGGCCGAAGATACGCAGTATTTT
>TRBV7-9|TRBD2|TRBJ2-5|NA
CASSLAELAGGANMETQYF
TGTGCCAGCAGCTTAGCGGAACTAGCGGGGGGGGCCAACATGGAGACCCAGTACTTC
>TRBV2|NA|TRBJ1-6|once
CASRETTPLSPLHF
TGTGCCAGCAGGGAAACTACGCCGCTTTCACCCCTCCACTTT
>TRBV19|NA|TRBJ1-5|NA
CASSIPFQGRNQPQHF
TGTGCCAGTAGTATCCCCTTCCAGGGGCGCAATCAGCCCCAGCATTTT
>TRBV5-4|NA|TRBJ1-1|NA
CASSNPGNTEAFF
TGTGCCAGCAGTAATCCAGGGAACACTGAAGCTTTCTTT
>TRBV29-1|NA|TRBJ1-3|NA
CSVKNGDTIYF
TGCAGCGTTAAGAACGGGGACACCATATATTTT
>TRBV6-6|TRBD2|TRBJ2-4|NA
CASSRPRSSGGAGVGKNIQYF
TGTGCCAGCAGCCGCCCGAGGAGTAGCGGGGGGGCGGGGGTTGGCAAAAACATTCAGTACTTC
>TRBV9|TRBD2|TRBJ2-5|NA
CASSVASGVETQYF
TGTGCCAGCAGCGTAGCTAGCGGGGTTGAGACCCAGTACTTC
>TRBV7-9|NA|TRBJ2-7|NA
CASSPTGTPAYEQYF
TGTGCCAGCAGCCCAACCGGGACACCTGCCTACGAGCAGTACTTC
>TRBV6-4|NA|TRBJ1-1|NA
CASSEPSRDTEAFF
TGTGCCAGCAGTGAACCCAGTCGGGACACTGAAGCTTTCTTT
>TRBV6-5|TRBD1|TRBJ1-6|few
CASSPRTGLSPLHF
TGTGCCAGCAGCCCGCGGACAGGGCTGTCACCCCTCCACTTT
>TRBV6-2/TRBV6-3|TRBD2|TRBJ2-1|NA
CASSALGTSGSHNEQFF
TGTGCCAGCAGCGCGTTAGGGACTAGCGGGAGCCACAATGAGCAGTTCTTC
>TRBV27|NA|TRBJ2-3|NA
CASSLTEDRDTQYF
TGTGCCAGCAGTTTGACGGAGGACAGAGATACGCAGTATTTT
>TRBV28|TRBD1|TRBJ1-4|NA
CASSRGTVNEKLFF
TGTGCCAGCAGCAGGGGGACCGTCAATGAAAAACTGTTTTTT
>TRBV25-1|NA|TRBJ1-3|NA
CASSRNSWSSGNTIYF
TGTGCCAGCTCCCGCAACTCCTGGAGCTCTGGAAACACCATATATTTT
>TRBV7-2|TRBD2|TRBJ2-7|few
CASSLISGGASSYEQYF
TGTGCCAGCAGCTTAATTAGCGGGGGGGCCTCCTCCTACGAGCAGTACTTC
>TRBV6-2/TRBV6-3|TRBD1|TRBJ2-1|NA
CASSSGQGAVEQFF
TGTGCCAGCAGTTCTGGACAGGGGGCAGTTGAGCAGTTCTTC
>TRBV28|TRBD2|TRBJ2-4|NA
CPVGGNIQYF
TGTCCCGTCGGGGGGAACATTCAGTACTTC
>TRBV5-1|NA|TRBJ1-1|NA
CASRAVNMNTEAFF
TGCGCCAGCAGGGCGGTGAACATGAACACTGAAGCTTTCTTT